This T cell receptor beta chain stems from a study of blood T cell repertoires in COVID-19. The wider study: T cells, B-cell-depleted T cells, or PBMCs supplied cDNA or gDNA.

The CDR3 has 13 residues. V lost 1 base, J lost 15 bases, and 8 bases stayed unmatched. Germline V CDR1 and CDR2: SGHTA, FQGNSA. As originally analysed: For nucleated cells, counts were estimated from reference gene primer amplification. Profiling relied on immunoSEQ multiplex PCR, and the TCRdb table lists in-frame clones only, not all of them. Clone size and V and J calls were adopted from that table, with D and trimming inferred from the DNA. This table has about 240,000 clones, around 81% appearing once. This receptor was obtained from a woman aged 55 to 70 with active or convalescent COVID-19. Sample: peripheral blood. The chain uses TRBV7-2 and TRBJ2-1; 8 bases match TRBD2. The CDR3 loop reads CASSLGWTSFPFF. The CDR3 region has the DNA TGTGCCAGCAGCTTAGGGTGGACTAGCTTTCCGTTCTTC.